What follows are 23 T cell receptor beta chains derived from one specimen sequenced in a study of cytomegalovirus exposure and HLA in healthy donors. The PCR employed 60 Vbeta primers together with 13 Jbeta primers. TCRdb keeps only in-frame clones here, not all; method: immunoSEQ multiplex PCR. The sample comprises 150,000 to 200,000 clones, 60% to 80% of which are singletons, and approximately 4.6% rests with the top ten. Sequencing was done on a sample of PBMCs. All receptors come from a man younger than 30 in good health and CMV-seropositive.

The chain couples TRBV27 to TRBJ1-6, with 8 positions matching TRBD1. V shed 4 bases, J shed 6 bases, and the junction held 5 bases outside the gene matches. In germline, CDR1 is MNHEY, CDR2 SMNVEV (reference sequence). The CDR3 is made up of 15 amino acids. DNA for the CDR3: TGTGCCAGCAGTTCGGCCGGGACAGGTAATTCACCCCTCCACTTT. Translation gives CASSSAGTGNSPLHF.

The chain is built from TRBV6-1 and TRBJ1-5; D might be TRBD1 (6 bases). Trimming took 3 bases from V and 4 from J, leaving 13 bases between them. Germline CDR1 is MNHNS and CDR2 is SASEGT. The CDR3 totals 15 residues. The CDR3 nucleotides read TGTGCCAGCAGTGACCCAGGGGTCGTGAATCAGCCCCAGCATTTT. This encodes CASSDPGVVNQPQHF.

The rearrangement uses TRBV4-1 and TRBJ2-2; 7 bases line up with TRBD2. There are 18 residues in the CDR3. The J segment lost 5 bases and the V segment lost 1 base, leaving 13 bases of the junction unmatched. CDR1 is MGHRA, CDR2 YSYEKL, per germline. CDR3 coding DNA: TGCGCCAGCAGCCAAGCTGGGACTAACGAACCGGGGACCGGGGAGCTGTTTTTT. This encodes CASSQAGTNEPGTGELFF.

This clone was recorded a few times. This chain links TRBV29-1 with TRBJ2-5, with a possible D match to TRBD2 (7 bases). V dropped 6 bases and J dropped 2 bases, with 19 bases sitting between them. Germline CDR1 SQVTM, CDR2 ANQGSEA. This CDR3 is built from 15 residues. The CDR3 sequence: CSVVPGRGAQETQYF. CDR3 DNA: TGCAGCGTCGTCCCAGGGAGGGGGGCGCAAGAGACCCAGTACTTC.

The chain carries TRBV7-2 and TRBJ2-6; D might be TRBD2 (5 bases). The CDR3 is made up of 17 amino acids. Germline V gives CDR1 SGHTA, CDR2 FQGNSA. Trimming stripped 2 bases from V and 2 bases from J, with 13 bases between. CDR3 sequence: CASSLSSAGAGANVLTF. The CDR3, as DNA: TGTGCCAGCAGCTTATCCTCGGCGGGTGCTGGGGCCAACGTCCTGACTTTC.

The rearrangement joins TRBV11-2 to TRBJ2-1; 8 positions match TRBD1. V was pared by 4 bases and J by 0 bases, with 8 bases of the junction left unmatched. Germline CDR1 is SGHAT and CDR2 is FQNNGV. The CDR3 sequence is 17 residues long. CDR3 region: CASSSYRGKSSYNEQFF. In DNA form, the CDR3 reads TGTGCCAGCAGCTCGTACAGGGGGAAGAGCTCCTACAATGAGCAGTTCTTC.

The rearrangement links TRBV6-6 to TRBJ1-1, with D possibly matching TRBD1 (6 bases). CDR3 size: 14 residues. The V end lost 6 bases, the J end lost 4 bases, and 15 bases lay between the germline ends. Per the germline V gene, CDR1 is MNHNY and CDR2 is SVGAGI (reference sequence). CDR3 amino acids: CASSSTGPPTEAFF. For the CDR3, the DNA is TGTGCCAGCAGCTCTACAGGGCCCCCCACTGAAGCTTTCTTT.

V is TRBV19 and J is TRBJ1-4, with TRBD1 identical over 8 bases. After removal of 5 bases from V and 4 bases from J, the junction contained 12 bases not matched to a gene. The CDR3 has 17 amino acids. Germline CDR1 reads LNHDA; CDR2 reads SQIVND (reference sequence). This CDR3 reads CASSLRDRRSGNEKLFF. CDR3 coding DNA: TGTGCCAGTAGTCTCCGGGACAGGCGGTCGGGTAATGAAAAACTGTTTTTT.

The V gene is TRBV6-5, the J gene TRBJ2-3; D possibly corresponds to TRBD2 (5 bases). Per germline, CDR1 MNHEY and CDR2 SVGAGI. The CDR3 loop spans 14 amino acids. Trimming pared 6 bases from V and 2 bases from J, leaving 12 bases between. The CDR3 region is CASRQRRDTDTQYF. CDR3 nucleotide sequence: TGTGCCAGCAGACAGCGACGGGACACAGATACGCAGTATTTT.

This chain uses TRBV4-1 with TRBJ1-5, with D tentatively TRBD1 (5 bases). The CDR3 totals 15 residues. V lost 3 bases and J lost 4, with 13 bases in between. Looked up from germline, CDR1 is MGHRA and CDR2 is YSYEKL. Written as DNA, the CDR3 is TGCGCCAGCAGCCAGGAGGGGTGGGGGAATCAGCCCCAGCATTTT. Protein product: CASSQEGWGNQPQHF.

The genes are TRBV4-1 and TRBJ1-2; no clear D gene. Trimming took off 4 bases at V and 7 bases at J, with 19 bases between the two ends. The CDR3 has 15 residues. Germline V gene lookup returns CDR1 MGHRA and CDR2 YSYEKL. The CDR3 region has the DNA TGCGCCAGCAGCCGCCCAGCGGCAGGAAAGGGTGGCTACACCTTC. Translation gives CASSRPAAGKGGYTF.

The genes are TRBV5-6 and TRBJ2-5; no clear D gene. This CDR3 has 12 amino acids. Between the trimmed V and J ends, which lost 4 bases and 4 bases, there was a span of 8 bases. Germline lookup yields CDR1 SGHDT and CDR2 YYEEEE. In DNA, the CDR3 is TGTGCCAGCAGCAGACGGAGAGAGACCCAGTACTTC. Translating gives CASSRRRETQYF.

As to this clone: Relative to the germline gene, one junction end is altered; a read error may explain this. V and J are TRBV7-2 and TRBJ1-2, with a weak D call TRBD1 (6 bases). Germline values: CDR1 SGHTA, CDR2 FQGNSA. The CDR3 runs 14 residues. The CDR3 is CASSPDRRNYGYAF. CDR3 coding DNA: TGTGCCAGCAGCCCCGACAGGCGAAACTATGGCTACGCCTTC.

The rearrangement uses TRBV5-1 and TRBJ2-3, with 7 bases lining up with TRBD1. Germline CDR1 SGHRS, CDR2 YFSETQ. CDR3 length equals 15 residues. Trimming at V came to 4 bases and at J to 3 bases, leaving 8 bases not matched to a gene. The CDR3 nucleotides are TGCGCCAGCAGCCAAAGCGACAGGGTGACAGATACGCAGTATTTT. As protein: CASSQSDRVTDTQYF.

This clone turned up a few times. This chain's CDR3 is CASSAANYGYTF. Here the CDR3 DNA reads TGTGCCAGCAGCGCAGCTAACTATGGCTACACCTTC. V usage is TRBV5-4 and J usage is TRBJ1-2, with D uncertain. This CDR3 is built from 12 residues. The germline CDR1 and CDR2 sequences are SGHNT and YYREEE (reference sequence). Trimming took off 4 bases at V and 0 bases at J, with 4 bases between the two ends.

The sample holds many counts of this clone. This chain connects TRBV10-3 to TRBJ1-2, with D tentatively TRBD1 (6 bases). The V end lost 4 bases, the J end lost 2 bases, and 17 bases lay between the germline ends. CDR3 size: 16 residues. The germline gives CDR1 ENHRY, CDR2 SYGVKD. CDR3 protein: CAISGLSGTLNYGYTF. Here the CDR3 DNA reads TGTGCCATCAGTGGACTCTCCGGGACACTCAACTATGGCTACACCTTC.

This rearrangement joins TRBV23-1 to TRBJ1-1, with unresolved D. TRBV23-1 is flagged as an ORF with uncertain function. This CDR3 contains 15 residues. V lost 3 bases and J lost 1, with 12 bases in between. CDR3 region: CASSHTVQENTEAFF. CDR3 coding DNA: TGCGCCAGCAGTCACACGGTTCAGGAGAACACTGAAGCTTTCTTT.

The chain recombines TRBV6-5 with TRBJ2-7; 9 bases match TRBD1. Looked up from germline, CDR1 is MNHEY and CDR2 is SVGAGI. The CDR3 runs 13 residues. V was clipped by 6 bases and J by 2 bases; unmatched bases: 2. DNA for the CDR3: TGTGCCAGCAGAGGGACAGGGCCCTACGAGCAGTACGTC. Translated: CASRGTGPYEQYV.

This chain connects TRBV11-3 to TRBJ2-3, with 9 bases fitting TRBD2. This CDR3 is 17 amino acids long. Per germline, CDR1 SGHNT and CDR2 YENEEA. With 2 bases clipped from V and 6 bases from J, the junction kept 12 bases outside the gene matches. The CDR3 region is CASSLRGGRALGDTQYF. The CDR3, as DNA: TGTGCCAGCAGCTTAAGGGGCGGGAGGGCCCTCGGGGATACGCAGTATTTT.

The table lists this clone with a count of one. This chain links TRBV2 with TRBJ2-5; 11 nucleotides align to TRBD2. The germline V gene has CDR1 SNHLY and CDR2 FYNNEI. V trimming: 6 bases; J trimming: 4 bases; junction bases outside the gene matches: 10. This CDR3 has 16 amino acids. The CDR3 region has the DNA TGTGCCAGCAGGGCCCGGACTACTAGCGGGGGAGAGACCCAGTACTTC. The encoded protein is CASRARTTSGGETQYF.

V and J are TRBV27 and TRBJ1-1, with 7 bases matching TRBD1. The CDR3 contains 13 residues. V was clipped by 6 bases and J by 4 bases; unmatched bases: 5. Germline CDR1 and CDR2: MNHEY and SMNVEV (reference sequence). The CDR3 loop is CASRIAGGTEAFF. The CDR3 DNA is TGTGCCAGCAGGATAGCAGGGGGCACTGAAGCTTTCTTT.

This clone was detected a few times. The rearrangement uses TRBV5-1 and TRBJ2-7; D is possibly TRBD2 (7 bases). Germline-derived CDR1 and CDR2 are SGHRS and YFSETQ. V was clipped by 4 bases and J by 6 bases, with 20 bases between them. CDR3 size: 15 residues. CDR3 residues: CASSRGAGEVSEQYV. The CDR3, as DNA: TGCGCCAGCAGCCGGGGGGCAGGGGAGGTCTCCGAGCAGTACGTC.

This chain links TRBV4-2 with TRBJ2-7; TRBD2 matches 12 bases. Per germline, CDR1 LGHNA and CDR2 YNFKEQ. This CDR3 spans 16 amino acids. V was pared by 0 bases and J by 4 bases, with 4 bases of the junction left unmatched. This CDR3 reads CASSQDRTSGVYEQYV. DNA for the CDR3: TGTGCCAGCAGCCAAGATCGGACTAGCGGGGTTTACGAGCAGTACGTC.